The 6 T cell receptor beta chains presented below share a single source sample, sequenced in a study of fetal regulatory T cell absence and autoimmunity. This table comes from immunoSEQ multiplex PCR, and its TCRdb copy is limited to in-frame clones, with some not included. The sample records about 95,000 clones, about two thirds being singletons. Sequencing input: pancreas tissue. Receptors originate from a male donor with IPEX syndrome.

The rearrangement uses TRBV18 and TRBJ1-1; D unresolved. This CDR3 is 14 amino acids long. The V gene lost 0 bases and the J gene lost 4 bases, with 9 bases spanning the gap. CDR1 is KGHSH, CDR2 LQKENI, per germline. The CDR3 reads CASSPPHPSTEAFF. The CDR3 DNA follows: TGTGCCAGCTCACCACCACACCCGAGCACTGAAGCTTTCTTT.

The rearrangement links TRBV5-5 to TRBJ2-1; 9 bases map to TRBD2. The CDR3 loop spans 16 amino acids. Per the germline V gene, CDR1 is SGHKS and CDR2 is YYEKEE (reference sequence). The junction had 5 bases not matched to a gene; V was cut back by 0 bases and J by 4 bases. CDR3 nucleotide sequence: TGTGCCAGCAGCTTGGAGCCTAGCGGGGCTTACAATGAGCAGTTCTTC. It yields the protein CASSLEPSGAYNEQFF.

This clone was detected a few times. V is TRBV27 and J is TRBJ1-6; D unresolved. CDR1 MNHEY and CDR2 SMNVEV come from the germline V gene (reference sequence). V was clipped by 5 bases and J by 3 bases, with 2 bases between them. The CDR3 has 12 amino acids. CDR3 protein: CASSIYNSPLHF. The DNA for the CDR3 is TGTGCCAGCAGTATCTATAATTCACCCCTCCACTTT.

The CDR3 loop is CASRRDRVRQPQHF. For the CDR3, the DNA is TGTGCCAGCAGGCGGGACAGGGTCCGACAGCCCCAGCATTTT. The chain carries TRBV6-1 and TRBJ1-5; TRBD1 aligns across 9 bases. Germline V lookup: CDR1 MNHNS, CDR2 SASEGT. Trimming at V came to 6 bases and at J to 7 bases, leaving 7 bases not matched to a gene. This CDR3 is built from 14 residues.

The J gene is TRBJ2-2, the V gene TRBV7-2; 9 bases line up with TRBD2. The CDR3 has 15 amino acids. Germline assignment: CDR1 SGHTA and CDR2 FQGNSA. Trimming removed 9 bases from V and 6 bases from J; junction bases left unmatched: 11. CDR3 residues: CASAPNSGGAGELFF. The DNA of the CDR3 is TGTGCCAGTGCCCCTAATAGCGGGGGTGCCGGGGAGCTGTTTTTT.

The sample holds one count of this clone. This rearrangement joins TRBV4-1 to TRBJ1-1; a possible D gene is TRBD1 (5 bases). The CDR3 has 15 amino acids. Germline CDR1 is MGHRA and CDR2 is YSYEKL. Trimming stripped 0 bases from V and 0 bases from J, with 8 bases between. The CDR3 nucleotides are TGCGCCAGCAGCCAAGATCCGACAGTGAACACTGAAGCTTTCTTT. Protein sequence: CASSQDPTVNTEAFF.